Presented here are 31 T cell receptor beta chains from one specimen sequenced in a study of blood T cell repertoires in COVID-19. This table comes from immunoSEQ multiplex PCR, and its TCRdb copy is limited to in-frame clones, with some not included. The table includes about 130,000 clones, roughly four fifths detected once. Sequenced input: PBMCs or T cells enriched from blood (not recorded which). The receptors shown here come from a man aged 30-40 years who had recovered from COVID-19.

CDR3 coding DNA: TGTGCCAGTAGTATGGCTACTAGCGGTTACAATGAGCAGTTCTTC. As protein: CASSMATSGYNEQFF. This chain links TRBV19 with TRBJ2-1, with 8 bases lining up with TRBD2. This CDR3 spans 15 amino acids. The trim removed 3 bases at V and 4 bases at J, leaving 5 bases unmatched. Germline V gene sequence: CDR1 LNHDA, CDR2 SQIVND (reference sequence).

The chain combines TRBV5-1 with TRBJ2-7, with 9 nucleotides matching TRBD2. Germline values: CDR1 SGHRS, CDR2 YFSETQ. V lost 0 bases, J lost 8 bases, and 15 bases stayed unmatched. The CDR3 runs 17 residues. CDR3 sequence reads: CASSLGLADQLRPKQYF. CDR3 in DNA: TGCGCCAGCAGCTTGGGACTAGCGGATCAACTTCGCCCCAAGCAGTACTTC.

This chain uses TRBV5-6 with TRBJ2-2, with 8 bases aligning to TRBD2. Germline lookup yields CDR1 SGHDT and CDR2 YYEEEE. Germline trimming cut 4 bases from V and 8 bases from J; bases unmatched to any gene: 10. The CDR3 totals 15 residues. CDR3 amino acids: CASSIGSGGTGELFF. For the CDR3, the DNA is TGTGCCAGCAGCATTGGAAGCGGGGGCACGGGGGAGCTGTTTTTT.

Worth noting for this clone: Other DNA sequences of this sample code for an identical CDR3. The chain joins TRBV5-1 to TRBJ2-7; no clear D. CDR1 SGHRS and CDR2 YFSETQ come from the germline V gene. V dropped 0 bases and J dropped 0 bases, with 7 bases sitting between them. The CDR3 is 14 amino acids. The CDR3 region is CASSLVGSSYEQYF. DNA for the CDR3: TGCGCCAGCAGCTTGGTTGGTAGCTCCTACGAGCAGTACTTC.

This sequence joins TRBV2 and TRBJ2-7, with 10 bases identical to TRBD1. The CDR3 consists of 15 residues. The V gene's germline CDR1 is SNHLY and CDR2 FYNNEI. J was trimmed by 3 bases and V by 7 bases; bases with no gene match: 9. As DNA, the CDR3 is TGTGCCAGCACCGAAGGGGGGACAGGGGTCTACGAGCAGTACTTC. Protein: CASTEGGTGVYEQYF.

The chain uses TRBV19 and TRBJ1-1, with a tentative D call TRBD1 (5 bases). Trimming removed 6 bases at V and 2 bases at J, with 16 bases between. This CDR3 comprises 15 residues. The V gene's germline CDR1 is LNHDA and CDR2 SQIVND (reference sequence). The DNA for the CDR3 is TGTGCCAGTAGGGCCCCGGGCAGGGCCAACACTGAAGCTTTCTTT. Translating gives CASRAPGRANTEAFF.

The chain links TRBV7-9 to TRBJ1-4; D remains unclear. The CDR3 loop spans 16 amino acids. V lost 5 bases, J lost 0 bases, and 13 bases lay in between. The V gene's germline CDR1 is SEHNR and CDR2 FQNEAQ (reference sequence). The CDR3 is CASSLRKAATNEKLFF. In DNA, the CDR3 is TGTGCCAGCAGCCTGCGGAAGGCTGCAACTAATGAAAAACTGTTTTTT.

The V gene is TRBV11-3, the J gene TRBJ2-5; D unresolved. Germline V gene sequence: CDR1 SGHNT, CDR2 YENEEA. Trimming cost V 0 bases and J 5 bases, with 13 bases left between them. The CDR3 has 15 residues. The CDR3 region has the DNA TGTGCCAGCAGCTTAGATTCGGGTGTGGAGGAGACCCAGTACTTC. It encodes CASSLDSGVEETQYF. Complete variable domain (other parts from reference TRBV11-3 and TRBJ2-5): EAGVVQSPRYKIIEKKQPVAFWCNPISGHNTLYWYLQNLGQGPELLIRYENEEAVDDSQLPKDRFSAERLKGVDSTLKIQPAELGDSAVYLCASSLDSGVEETQYFGPGTRLLVL.

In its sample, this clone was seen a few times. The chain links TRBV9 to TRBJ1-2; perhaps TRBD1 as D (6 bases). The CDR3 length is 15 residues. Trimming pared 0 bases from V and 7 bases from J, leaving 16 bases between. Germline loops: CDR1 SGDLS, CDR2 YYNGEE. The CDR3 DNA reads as TGTGCCAGCAGCGTAGCTGGACAGATAGGAGGTGGCTACACCTTC. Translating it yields CASSVAGQIGGGYTF.

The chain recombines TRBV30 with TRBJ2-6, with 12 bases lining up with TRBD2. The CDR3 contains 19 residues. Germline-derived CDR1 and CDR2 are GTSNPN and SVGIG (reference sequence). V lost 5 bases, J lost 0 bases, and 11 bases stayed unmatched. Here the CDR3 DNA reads TGTGCCTGGCAACCTCTCGGACTAGCGGGACTCTCTGGGGCCAACGTCCTGACTTTC. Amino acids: CAWQPLGLAGLSGANVLTF.

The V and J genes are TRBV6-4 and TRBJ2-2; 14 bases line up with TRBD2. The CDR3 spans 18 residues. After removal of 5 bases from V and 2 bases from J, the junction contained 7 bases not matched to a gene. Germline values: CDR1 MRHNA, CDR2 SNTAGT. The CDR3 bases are TGTGCCAGCAGTTCTACGGGACTAGCGGGGGCCAACACCGGGGAGCTGTTTTTT. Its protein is CASSSTGLAGANTGELFF.

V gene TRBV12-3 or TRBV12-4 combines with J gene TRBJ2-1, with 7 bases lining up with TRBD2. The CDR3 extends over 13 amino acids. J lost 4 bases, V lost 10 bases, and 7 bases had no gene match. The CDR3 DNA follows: TGTGCCACTACGGGGGGAGGGTACAATGAGCAGTTCTTC. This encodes CATTGGGYNEQFF.

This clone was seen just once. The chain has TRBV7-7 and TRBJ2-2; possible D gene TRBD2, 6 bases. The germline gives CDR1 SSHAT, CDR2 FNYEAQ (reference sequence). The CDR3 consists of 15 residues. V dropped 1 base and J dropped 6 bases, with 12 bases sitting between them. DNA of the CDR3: TGTGCCAGCAGCTTAGGGGGGGATTTTCCCGGGGAGCTGTTTTTT. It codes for CASSLGGDFPGELFF.

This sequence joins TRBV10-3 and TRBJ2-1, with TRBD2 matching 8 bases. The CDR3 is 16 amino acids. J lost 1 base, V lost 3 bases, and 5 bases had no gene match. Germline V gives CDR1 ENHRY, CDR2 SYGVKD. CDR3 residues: CAISEGGGRSYNEQFF. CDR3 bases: TGTGCCATCAGTGAAGGCGGGGGGCGGTCCTACAATGAGCAGTTCTTC.

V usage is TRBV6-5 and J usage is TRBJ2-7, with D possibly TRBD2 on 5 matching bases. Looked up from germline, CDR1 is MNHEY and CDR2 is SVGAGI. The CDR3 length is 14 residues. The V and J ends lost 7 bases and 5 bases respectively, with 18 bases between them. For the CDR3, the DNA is TGTGCCAGCACCTCGACACGGGTCGGGGACGAGCAGTACTTC. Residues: CASTSTRVGDEQYF.

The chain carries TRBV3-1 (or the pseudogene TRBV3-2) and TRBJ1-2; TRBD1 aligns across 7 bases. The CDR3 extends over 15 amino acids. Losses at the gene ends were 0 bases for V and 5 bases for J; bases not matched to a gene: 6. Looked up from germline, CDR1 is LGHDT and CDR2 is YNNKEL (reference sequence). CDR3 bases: TGTGCCAGCAGCCAAGAAAGTCTGACAGGGTATGGCTACACCTTC. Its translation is CASSQESLTGYGYTF.

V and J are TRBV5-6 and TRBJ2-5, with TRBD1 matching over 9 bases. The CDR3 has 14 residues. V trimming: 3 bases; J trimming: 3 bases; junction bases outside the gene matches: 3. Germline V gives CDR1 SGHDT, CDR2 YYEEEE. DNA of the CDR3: TGTGCCAGCAGCTATGGGACAGGGAAAGAGACCCAGTACTTC. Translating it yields CASSYGTGKETQYF.

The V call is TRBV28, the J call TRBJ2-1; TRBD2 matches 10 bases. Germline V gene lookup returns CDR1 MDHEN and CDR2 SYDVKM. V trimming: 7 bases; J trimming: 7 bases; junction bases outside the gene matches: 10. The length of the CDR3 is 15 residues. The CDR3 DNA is TGTGCCAGCATTCGAGCGGGGGGGGATAGAAATGAGCAGTTCTTC. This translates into CASIRAGGDRNEQFF.

For the CDR3, the DNA is TGCGCCAGCAGCTCACAGGGGCCTAACTATGGCTACACCTTC. Residues: CASSSQGPNYGYTF. This chain connects TRBV5-1 to TRBJ1-2; 7 bases map to TRBD1. V was pared by 3 bases and J by 0 bases, with 2 bases of the junction left unmatched. Germline CDR1 and CDR2: SGHRS and YFSETQ. The CDR3 length is 14 residues.

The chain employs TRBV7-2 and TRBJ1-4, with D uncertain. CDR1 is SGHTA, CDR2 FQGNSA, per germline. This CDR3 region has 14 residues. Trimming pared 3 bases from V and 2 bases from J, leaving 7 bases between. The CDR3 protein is CASSLGSTNEKLFF. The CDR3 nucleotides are TGTGCCAGCAGCTTGGGTAGCACTAATGAAAAACTGTTTTTT. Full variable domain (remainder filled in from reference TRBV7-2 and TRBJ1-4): GAGVSQSPSNKVTEKGKDVELRCDPISGHTALYWYRQSLGQGLEFLIYFQGNSAPDKSGLPSDRFSAERTGGSVSTLTIQRTQQEDSAVYLCASSLGSTNEKLFFGSGTQLSVL.

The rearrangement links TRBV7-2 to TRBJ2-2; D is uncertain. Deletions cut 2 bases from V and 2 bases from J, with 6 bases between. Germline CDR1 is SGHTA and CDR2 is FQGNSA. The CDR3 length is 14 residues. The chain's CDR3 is CASSLRQNTGELFF. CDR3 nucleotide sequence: TGTGCCAGCAGCTTAAGACAAAACACCGGGGAGCTGTTTTTT.

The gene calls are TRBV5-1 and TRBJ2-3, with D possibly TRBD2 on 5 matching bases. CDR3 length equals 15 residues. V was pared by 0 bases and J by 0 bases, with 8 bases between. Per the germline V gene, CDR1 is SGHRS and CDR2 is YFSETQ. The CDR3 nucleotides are TGCGCCAGCAGCTTGGGTTGGACTAGCACAGATACGCAGTATTTT. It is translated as CASSLGWTSTDTQYF.

This chain's CDR3 is CASRSWREGRLEQYF. The CDR3 DNA is TGTGCCAGTAGGTCGTGGCGGGAGGGCCGGCTCGAGCAGTACTTC. The chain links TRBV19 to TRBJ2-7, with 9 bases matching TRBD2. The V gene end was trimmed by 6 bases and the J gene end by 6 bases; junction bases not matched to a gene: 12. The CDR3 extends over 15 amino acids. CDR1 is LNHDA and CDR2 is SQIVND in the germline V gene (reference sequence).

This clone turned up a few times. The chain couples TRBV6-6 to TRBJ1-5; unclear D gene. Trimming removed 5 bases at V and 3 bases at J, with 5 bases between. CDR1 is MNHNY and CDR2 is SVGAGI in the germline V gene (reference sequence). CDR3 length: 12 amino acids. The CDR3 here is CASSTDNQPQHF. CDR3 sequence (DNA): TGTGCCAGCAGTACAGACAATCAGCCCCAGCATTTT.

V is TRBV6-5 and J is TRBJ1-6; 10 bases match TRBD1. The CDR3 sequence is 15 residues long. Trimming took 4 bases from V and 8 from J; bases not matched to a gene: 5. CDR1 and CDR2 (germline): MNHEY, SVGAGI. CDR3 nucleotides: TGTGCCAGCAGTTCCAGGGACAGGGGTTATTCACCCCTCCACTTT. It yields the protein CASSSRDRGYSPLHF.

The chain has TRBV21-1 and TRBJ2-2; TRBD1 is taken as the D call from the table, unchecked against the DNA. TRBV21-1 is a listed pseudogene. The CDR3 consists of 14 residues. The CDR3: CASGQGVNTGELFF. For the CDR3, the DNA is TGTGCCAGCGGACAGGGGGTGAACACCGGGGAGCTGTTTTTT.

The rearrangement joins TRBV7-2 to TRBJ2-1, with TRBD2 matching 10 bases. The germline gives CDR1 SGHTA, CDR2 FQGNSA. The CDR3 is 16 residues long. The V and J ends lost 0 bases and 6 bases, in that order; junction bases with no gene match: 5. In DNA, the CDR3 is TGTGCCAGCAGCTTAGCTCCTAGCGGGGGCTTCAATGAGCAGTTCTTC. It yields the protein CASSLAPSGGFNEQFF.

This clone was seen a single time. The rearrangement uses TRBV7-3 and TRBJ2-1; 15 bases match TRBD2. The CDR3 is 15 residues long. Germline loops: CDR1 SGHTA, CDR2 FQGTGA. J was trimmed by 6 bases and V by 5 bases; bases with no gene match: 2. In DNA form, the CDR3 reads TGTGCCAGCAGCGTGGGACTAGCGGGGGGCAATGAGCAGTTCTTC. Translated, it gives CASSVGLAGGNEQFF.

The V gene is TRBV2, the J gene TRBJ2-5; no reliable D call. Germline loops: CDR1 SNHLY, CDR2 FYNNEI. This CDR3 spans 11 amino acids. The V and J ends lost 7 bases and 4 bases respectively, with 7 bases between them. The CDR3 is CASNPVETQYF. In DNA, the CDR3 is TGTGCCAGCAATCCAGTAGAGACCCAGTACTTC. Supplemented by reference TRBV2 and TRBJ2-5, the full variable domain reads EPEVTQTPSHQVTQMGQEVILRCVPISNHLYFYWYRQILGQKVEFLVSFYNNEISEKSEIFDDQFSVERPDGSNFTLKIRSTKLEDSAMYFCASNPVETQYFGPGTRLLVL.

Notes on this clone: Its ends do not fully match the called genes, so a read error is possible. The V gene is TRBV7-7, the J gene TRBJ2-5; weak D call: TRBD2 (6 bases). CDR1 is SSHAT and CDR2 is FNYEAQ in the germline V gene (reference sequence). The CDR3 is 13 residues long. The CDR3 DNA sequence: TGTGCTAGCAGCTTTAACGGGGGAGAGACCCAGTACTTC. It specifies CASSFNGGETQYF.

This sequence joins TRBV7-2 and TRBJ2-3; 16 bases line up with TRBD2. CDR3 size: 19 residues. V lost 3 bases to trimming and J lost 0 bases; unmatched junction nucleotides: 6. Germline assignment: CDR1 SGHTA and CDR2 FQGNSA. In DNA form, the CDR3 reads TGTGCCAGCAGCTTGCTGGGACTAGCGGGGGGGCATAGCACAGATACGCAGTATTTT. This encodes CASSLLGLAGGHSTDTQYF.